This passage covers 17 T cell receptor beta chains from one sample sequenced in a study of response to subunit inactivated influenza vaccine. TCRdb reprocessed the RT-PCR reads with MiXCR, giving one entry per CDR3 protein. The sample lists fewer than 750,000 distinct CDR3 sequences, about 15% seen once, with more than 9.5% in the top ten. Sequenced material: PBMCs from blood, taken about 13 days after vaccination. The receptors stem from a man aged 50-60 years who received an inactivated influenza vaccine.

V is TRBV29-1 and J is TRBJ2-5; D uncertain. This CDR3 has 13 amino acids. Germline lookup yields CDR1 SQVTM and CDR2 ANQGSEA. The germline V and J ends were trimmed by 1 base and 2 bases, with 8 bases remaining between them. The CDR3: CSVEVGVQETQYF. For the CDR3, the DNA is TGCAGCGTTGAAGTTGGCGTTCAAGAGACCCAGTACTTC.

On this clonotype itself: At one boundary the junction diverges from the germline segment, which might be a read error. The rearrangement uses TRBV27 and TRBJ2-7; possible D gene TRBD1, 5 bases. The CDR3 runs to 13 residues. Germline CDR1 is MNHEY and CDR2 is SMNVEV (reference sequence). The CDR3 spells CASGAGQFSELYF. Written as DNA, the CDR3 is TGTGCCAGCGGGGCAGGACAATTTTCCGAGCTGTACTTC.

CDR3 nucleotides: TGTGCCAGCACTACAGGTTCATATGGCTACACCTTC. It yields the protein CASTTGSYGYTF. This rearrangement joins TRBV7-9 to TRBJ1-2; TRBD1 might be the D (5 bases). The germline gives CDR1 SEHNR, CDR2 FQNEAQ (reference sequence). Trimming stripped 7 bases from V and 5 bases from J, with 11 bases between. The CDR3 length is 12 residues.

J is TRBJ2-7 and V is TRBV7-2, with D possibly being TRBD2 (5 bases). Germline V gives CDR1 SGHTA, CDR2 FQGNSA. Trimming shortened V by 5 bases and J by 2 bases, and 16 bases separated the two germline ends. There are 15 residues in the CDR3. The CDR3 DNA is TGTGCCAGCAGCCCAACCGGGATCAGGACCTACGAGCAGTACTTC. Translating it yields CASSPTGIRTYEQYF.

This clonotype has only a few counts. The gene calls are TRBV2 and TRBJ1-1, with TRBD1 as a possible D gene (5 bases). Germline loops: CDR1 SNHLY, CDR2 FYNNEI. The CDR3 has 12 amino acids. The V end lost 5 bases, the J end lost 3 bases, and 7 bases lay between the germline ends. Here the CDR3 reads CASSLQDTEAFF. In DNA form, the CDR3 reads TGTGCCAGCAGTTTACAGGACACTGAAGCTTTCTTT.

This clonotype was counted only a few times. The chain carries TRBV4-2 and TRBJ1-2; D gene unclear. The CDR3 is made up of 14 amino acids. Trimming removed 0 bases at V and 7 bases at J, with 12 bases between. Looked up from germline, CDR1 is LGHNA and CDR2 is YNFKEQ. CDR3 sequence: CASSQEVRGSGYTF. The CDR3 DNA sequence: TGTGCCAGCAGCCAAGAGGTTCGGGGTAGTGGCTACACCTTC.

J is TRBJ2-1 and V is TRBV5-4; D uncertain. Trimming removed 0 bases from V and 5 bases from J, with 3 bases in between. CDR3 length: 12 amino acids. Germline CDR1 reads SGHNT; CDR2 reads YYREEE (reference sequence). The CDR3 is CASSLDHNEQFF. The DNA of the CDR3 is TGTGCCAGCAGCTTGGATCACAATGAGCAGTTCTTC.

CDR3 in DNA: TGTGCCACCGCCGTGGGCCCGTCGAAGTTCTACAATGAGCAGTTCTTC. Residues: CATAVGPSKFYNEQFF. The chain uses TRBV6-2 or TRBV6-3 and TRBJ2-1; D ambiguous. CDR3 size: 16 residues. Trimming shortened V by 10 bases and J by 3 bases, and 22 bases separated the two germline ends. CDR1 and CDR2 (germline): MNHEY, SVGEGT.

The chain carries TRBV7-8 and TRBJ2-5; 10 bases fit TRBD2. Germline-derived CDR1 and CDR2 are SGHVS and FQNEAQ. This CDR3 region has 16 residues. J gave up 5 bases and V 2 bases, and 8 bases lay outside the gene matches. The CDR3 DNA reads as TGTGCCAGCAGCTTAAGGAGCGGGGGGGCCGAGGAGACCCAGTACTTC. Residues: CASSLRSGGAEETQYF. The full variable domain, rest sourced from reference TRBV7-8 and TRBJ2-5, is GAGVSQSPRYKVAKRGQDVALRCDPISGHVSLFWYQQALGQGPEFLTYFQNEAQLDKSGLPSDRFFAERPEGSVSTLKIQRTQQEDSAVYLCASSLRSGGAEETQYFGPGTRLLVL.

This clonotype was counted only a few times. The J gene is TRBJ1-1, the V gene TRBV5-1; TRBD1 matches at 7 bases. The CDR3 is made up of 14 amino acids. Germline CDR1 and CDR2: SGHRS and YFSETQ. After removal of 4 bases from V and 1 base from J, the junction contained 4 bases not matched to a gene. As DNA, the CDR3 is TGCGCCAGCAGCACCGGACAGGAGAACACTGAAGCTTTCTTT. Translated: CASSTGQENTEAFF.

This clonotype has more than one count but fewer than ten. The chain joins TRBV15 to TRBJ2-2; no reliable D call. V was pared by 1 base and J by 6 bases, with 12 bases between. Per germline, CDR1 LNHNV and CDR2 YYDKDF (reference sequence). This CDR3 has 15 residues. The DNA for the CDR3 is TGTGCCACCAGCAGAGCTAAGTCCCTGGCCGGGGAGCTGTTTTTT. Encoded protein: CATSRAKSLAGELFF.

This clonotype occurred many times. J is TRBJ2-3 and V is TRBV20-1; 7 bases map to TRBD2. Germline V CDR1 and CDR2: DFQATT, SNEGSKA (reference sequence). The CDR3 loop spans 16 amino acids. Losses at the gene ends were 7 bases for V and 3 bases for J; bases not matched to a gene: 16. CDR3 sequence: CSDKFWGDYPTDTQYF. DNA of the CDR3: TGCAGTGATAAATTCTGGGGGGACTACCCGACAGATACGCAGTATTTT.

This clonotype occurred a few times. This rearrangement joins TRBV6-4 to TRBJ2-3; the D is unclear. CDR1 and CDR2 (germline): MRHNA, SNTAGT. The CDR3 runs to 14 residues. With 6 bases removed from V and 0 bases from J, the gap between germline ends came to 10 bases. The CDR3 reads CASRTHSSTDTQYF. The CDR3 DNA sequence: TGTGCCAGCAGGACCCACTCTAGCACAGATACGCAGTATTTT.

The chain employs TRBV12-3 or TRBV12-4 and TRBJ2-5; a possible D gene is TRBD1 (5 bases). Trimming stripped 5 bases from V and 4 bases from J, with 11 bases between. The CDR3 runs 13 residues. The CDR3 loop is CASSADSPETQYF. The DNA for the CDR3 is TGTGCCAGCAGTGCCGACAGTCCAGAGACCCAGTACTTC.

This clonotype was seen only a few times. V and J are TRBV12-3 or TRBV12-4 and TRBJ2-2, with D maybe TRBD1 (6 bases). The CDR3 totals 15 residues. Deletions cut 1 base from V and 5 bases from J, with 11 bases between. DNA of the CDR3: TGTGCCAGCAGTTTAGGTGCAGGGGAGACCGGGGAGCTGTTTTTT. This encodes CASSLGAGETGELFF.

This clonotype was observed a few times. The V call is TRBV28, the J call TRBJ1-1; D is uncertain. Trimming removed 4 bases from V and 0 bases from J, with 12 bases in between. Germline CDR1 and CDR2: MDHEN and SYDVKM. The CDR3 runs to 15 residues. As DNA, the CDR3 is TGTGCCAGCAGTTCAGTCTGGGCGATGAACACTGAAGCTTTCTTT. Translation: CASSSVWAMNTEAFF.

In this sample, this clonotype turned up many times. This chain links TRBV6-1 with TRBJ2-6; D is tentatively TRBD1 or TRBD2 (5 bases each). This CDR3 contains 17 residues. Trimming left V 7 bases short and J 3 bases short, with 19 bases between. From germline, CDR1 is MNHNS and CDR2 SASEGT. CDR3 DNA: TGTGCCAGCAAACGGGGCGGAGTCCGGGTTGGGGCCAACGTCCTGACTTTC. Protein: CASKRGGVRVGANVLTF.